The entry below gives a single T cell receptor (beta chain) sequence along with its context. The data belong to a study of tumor-infiltrating lymphocytes in localized non-small cell lung cancer. Sequencing was performed with immunoSEQ multiplex PCR; in TCRdb, only in-frame clones are kept and a portion is missing. The table lists about 9,300 clones, roughly 80% of them singletons. V shed 2 bases and J shed 7 bases, with 12 bases lying between them. Germline CDR1 reads MDHEN; CDR2 reads SYDVKM. The CDR3 sequence is 14 residues long. Sequenced sample: uninvolved lung tissue not adjacent to the tumor. The source of this sequence is a human donor with non-small cell lung cancer. The chain links TRBV28 to TRBJ1-5; tentative D call: TRBD1 (6 bases). CDR3 residues: CASSLEQGRQPQHF. The CDR3 DNA is TGTGCCAGCAGTTTAGAGCAGGGGAGACAGCCCCAGCATTTT.